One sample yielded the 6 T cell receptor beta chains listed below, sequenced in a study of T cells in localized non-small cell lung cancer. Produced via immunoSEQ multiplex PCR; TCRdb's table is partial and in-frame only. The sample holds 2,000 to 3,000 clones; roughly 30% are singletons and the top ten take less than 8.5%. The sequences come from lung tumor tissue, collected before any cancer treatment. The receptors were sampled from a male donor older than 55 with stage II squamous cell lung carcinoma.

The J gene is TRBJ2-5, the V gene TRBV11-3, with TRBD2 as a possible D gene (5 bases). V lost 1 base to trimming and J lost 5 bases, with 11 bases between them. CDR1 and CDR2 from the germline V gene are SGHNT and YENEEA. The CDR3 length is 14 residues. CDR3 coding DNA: TGTGCCAGCAGCTTAGGATCGGGAAAGGAGACCCAGTACTTC. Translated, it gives CASSLGSGKETQYF.

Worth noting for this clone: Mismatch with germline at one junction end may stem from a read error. The CDR3 region is CASNLLYGVGTDTQYF. The CDR3, as DNA: TGCGCCAGCAACTTGCTTTACGGGGTAGGAACAGATACGCAGTATTTT. The genes are TRBV5-1 and TRBJ2-3; tentative D call: TRBD2 (5 bases). Germline lookup yields CDR1 SGHRS and CDR2 YFSETQ. The CDR3 totals 16 residues.

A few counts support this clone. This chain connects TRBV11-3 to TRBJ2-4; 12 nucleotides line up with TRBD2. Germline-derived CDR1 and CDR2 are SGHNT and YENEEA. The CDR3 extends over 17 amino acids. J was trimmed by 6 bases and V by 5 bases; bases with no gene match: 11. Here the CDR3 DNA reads TGTGCCAGCAGCCCCGGACTAGCGGGGAGAGTGGGAAACATTCAGTACTTC. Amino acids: CASSPGLAGRVGNIQYF.

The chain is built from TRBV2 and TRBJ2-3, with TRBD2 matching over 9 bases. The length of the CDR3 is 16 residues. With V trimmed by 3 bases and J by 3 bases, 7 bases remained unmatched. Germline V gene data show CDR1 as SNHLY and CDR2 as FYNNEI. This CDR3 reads CASSDPGLAPTDTQYF. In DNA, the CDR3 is TGTGCCAGCAGTGACCCGGGACTAGCCCCGACAGATACGCAGTATTTT.

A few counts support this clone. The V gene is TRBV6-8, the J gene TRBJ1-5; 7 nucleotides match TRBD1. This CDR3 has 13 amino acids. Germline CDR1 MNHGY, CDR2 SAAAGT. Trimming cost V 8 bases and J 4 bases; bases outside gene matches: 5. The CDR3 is CASRQGGNQPQHF. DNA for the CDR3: TGTGCCAGCCGACAGGGAGGGAATCAGCCCCAGCATTTT.

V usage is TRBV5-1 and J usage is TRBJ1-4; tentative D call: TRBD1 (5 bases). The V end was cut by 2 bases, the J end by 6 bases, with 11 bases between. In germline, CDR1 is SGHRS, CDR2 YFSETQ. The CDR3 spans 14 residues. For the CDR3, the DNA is TGCGCCAGCAGCTTTAAGGGGCAGGATGAAAAACTGTTTTTT. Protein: CASSFKGQDEKLFF.